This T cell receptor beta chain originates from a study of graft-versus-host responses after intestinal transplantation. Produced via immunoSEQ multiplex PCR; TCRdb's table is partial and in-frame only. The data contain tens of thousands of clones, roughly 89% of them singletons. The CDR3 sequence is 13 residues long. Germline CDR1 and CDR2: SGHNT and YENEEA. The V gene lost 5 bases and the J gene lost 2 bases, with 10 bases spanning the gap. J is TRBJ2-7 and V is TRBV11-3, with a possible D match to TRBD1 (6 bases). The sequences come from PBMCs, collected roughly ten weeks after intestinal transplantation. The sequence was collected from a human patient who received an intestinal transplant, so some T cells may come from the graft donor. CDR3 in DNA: TGTGCCAGCAGCCCCCGGGACACCTACGAGCAGTACTTC. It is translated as CASSPRDTYEQYF.